These T cell receptor beta chains were read from a single sample in a study of T-cell reconstitution after alpha-beta-depleted transplantation in children. TCRdb reanalysed the PCR reads using MiXCR and keeps one entry per CDR3 protein. Here the sample spans 45,000 to 70,000 distinct CDR3 sequences, 44% being singletons. The input for sequencing was PBMCs, mostly from graft donor cells, taken 360 days after TCRalphabeta/CD19-depleted stem cell transplant. These TCRs come from a male patient younger than 18 who had a stem cell transplant for acute lymphoblastic leukemia, so the T cells may come from the graft donor. Each CDR3 is given with its conserved first and last residue. A D gene is named only where the DNA matches it firmly. Clone size, where shown, is once, few, many, or a class for clones that have expanded.

D gene | clone size | J gene | V gene | CDR3 DNA | CDR3 protein
. | . | TRBJ1-6 | TRBV27 | TGTGCCAGCCAAGAGCTCTATAATTCACCCCTCCACTTT | CASQELYNSPLHF
TRBD2 | . | TRBJ2-1 | TRBV12-3/TRBV12-4 | TGTGCCAGCAGTCCCGAGGTATCTGGCGGGAGAATTGGGGATGAGCAGTTCTTC | CASSPEVSGGRIGDEQFF
. | few | TRBJ2-2 | TRBV4-1 | TGCGCCAGCAGCCAACAGACCGCGGGTCCATACACCGGGGAGCTGTTTTTT | CASSQQTAGPYTGELFF
TRBD1 | once | TRBJ2-7 | TRBV7-2 | TGTGCCAGCAGCTTATGGACAGGGAACTACGAGCAGTACTTC | CASSLWTGNYEQYF
TRBD2 | once | TRBJ2-1 | TRBV2 | TGTGCCAGTAGCGGACTAGCTCCCTACAATGAGCAGTTCTTC | CASSGLAPYNEQFF
TRBD1 | few | TRBJ2-7 | TRBV27 | TGTGCCAGCAGTTTCTCCGGGACAGGGTACGAGCAGTACTTC | CASSFSGTGYEQYF
TRBD1 | few | TRBJ2-2 | TRBV29-1 | TGCAGCGTTGAGACAGGGGGTAGCACCGGGGAGCTGTTTTTT | CSVETGGSTGELFF
TRBD1 | . | TRBJ2-1 | TRBV5-6 | TGTGCCAGCAGCGCCACAGGGGGTTTGTACAATGAGCAGTTCTTC | CASSATGGLYNEQFF
. | . | TRBJ2-1 | TRBV29-1 | TGCAGCGTCGACCGGGGGGCTGGGTACAATGAGCAGTTCTTC | CSVDRGAGYNEQFF
TRBD1 | . | TRBJ2-1 | TRBV11-1 | TGTGCCAGCAGTTTCCAGGGGGCGCCCGACAATGAGCAGTTCTTC | CASSFQGAPDNEQFF
TRBD1 | . | TRBJ2-1 | TRBV20-1 | TGCAGTGCTATAAGGGACAGGGGCTACAATGAGCAGTTCTTC | CSAIRDRGYNEQFF
TRBD1 | few | TRBJ2-1 | TRBV6-5 | TGTGCCAGCAGTTACGACAGGGGCCCTTACAATGAGCAGTTCTTC | CASSYDRGPYNEQFF
TRBD2 | . | TRBJ2-1 | TRBV20-1 | TGCAGTGCTAGAGAAGGGACTAGTGACCTATTTAACAATGAGCAGTTCTTC | CSAREGTSDLFNNEQFF
. | few | TRBJ1-1 | TRBV7-9 | TGTGCCAGCAGCTTATACTTGATGAACACTGAAGCTTTCTTT | CASSLYLMNTEAFF
. | few | TRBJ1-3 | TRBV4-1 | TGCGCCAGCAGCCAACTCGCGGGACTCCTTATCCACACCATATATTTT | CASSQLAGLLIHTIYF
TRBD1 | . | TRBJ2-1 | TRBV29-1 | TGCAGCACCCGGGGACAGGGGGCCTACAATGAGCAGTTCTTC | CSTRGQGAYNEQFF
TRBD2 | few | TRBJ2-3 | TRBV4-1 | TGCGCCAGCAGCCAAGAACCTAGCGGAGGGGGCACAGATACGCAGTATTTT | CASSQEPSGGGTDTQYF
. | . | TRBJ2-2 | TRBV20-1 | TGCAGTGCTAGAGAGAGGGTCCCCGGGGAGCTGTTTTTT | CSARERVPGELFF
TRBD1 | few | TRBJ2-3 | TRBV12-3/TRBV12-4 | TGTGCCAGCAGTTTCCTGGACAGGGGTGATACGCAGTATTTT | CASSFLDRGDTQYF
. | . | TRBJ2-5 | TRBV18 | TGTGCCAGCTCACCGACGCGTGGTGCGGCAGAAGAGACCCAGTACTTC | CASSPTRGAAEETQYF
. | . | TRBJ1-5 | TRBV12-3/TRBV12-4 | TGTGCCAGCAGTTTAGGGACAGAGAATCAGCCCCAGCATTTT | CASSLGTENQPQHF
. | many | TRBJ2-3 | TRBV29-1 | TGCAGCGTTGATAGAAGGGGTGATGGGACAGATACGCAGTATTTT | CSVDRRGDGTDTQYF
TRBD2 | . | TRBJ2-3 | TRBV28 | TGTGCCAGCAGTACCCCGGGACTAGCGAAAGGGACTGATACGCAGTATTTT | CASSTPGLAKGTDTQYF
TRBD2 | . | TRBJ2-3 | TRBV20-1 | TGCTGTGCTAGGGGCGGGAGGGCGGAAATCCGCACAGATACGCAGTATTTT | CCARGGRAEIRTDTQYF
TRBD2 | few | TRBJ2-5 | TRBV24-1 | TGTGCCACCAGTGACCGAGGGAGGGTCGTGGAGACCCAGTACTTC | CATSDRGRVVETQYF
. | . | TRBJ2-3 | TRBV12-3/TRBV12-4 | TGTGCCAGCAAACCGGGACCGCCGCGGGATACGCAGTATTTT | CASKPGPPRDTQYF
. | few | TRBJ1-3 | TRBV12-3/TRBV12-4 | TGTGCCAGCAGTCTGCGCGGGGAGGGAAACACCATATATTTT | CASSLRGEGNTIYF
TRBD1 | . | TRBJ2-1 | TRBV7-3 | TGTGCCAGCAGCAGACAGGGTTGGCGAGCATGGGACAATGAGCAGTTCTTC | CASSRQGWRAWDNEQFF
. | . | TRBJ2-1 | TRBV5-1 | TGCGCCAGCAGCTTGGAGGTTGACAGCTACAATGAGCAGTTCTTC | CASSLEVDSYNEQFF
TRBD2 | . | TRBJ2-1 | TRBV24-1 | TGTGCCACCAGCTCTGAGCGGGGGGCCGACAATGAGCAGTTCTTC | CATSSERGADNEQFF
TRBD2 | . | TRBJ2-1 | TRBV24-1 | TGTGCCACCAGTGCCATTGCGGCTAGCGGGGTTAATGAGCAGTTCTTC | CATSAIAASGVNEQFF
. | . | TRBJ2-1 | TRBV11-2 | TGTGCCAGCAGCTCAATTGAAAATGAGCAGTTCTTC | CASSSIENEQFF
TRBD2 | . | TRBJ2-1 | TRBV20-1 | TGCAGTGCGGAGAGCGGGGATACTTACAATGAGCAGTTCTTC | CSAESGDTYNEQFF